This entry lists 20 T cell receptor beta chains sequenced from one sample in a study of radiation and T cells in renal cell carcinoma. Described time point: blood 4 weeks post-SBRT, at nephrectomy. The treatment denotes: 15 Gy SBRT to primary tumor, nephrectomy 4 weeks later. The data were produced by immunoSEQ multiplex PCR, yet TCRdb's version contains in-frame clones alone and is incomplete. The data hold fewer than 200,000 clones, with 88% observed a single time. Source: blood, taken from a patient whose treatment included radiotherapy and nephrectomy. These receptors came from a woman in her fifties or sixties with renal cell carcinoma.

This clone is a singleton in its sample. The V call is TRBV11-3, the J call TRBJ2-7; perhaps D is TRBD1 or TRBD2 (6 bases each). Germline CDR1 is SGHNT and CDR2 is YENEEA. The CDR3 covers 16 residues. Trimming took off 1 base at V and 6 bases at J, with 19 bases between the two ends. CDR3 in amino acids: CASSLGAPGAPGEQYF. The CDR3 nucleotides are TGTGCCAGCAGCTTAGGAGCTCCGGGGGCTCCCGGCGAGCAGTACTTC.

The chain joins TRBV9 to TRBJ1-4; 7 bases map to TRBD1. J was trimmed by 8 bases and V by 0 bases; bases with no gene match: 7. Per the germline V gene, CDR1 is SGDLS and CDR2 is YYNGEE. This CDR3 contains 15 residues. The CDR3 is CASSVGHRGNEKLFF. The CDR3 DNA reads TGTGCCAGCAGCGTAGGCCACAGGGGAAACGAAAAACTGTTTTTT.

This clone occurred a few times. The chain combines TRBV5-1 with TRBJ2-2; D is perhaps TRBD1 (6 bases). V shed 4 bases and J shed 3 bases, with 16 bases lying between them. The germline V gene has CDR1 SGHRS and CDR2 YFSETQ. The CDR3 spans 16 residues. The CDR3 DNA is TGCGCCAGCAGCGTACAGGGTTCCGCGCACACCGGGGAGCTGTTTTTT. Protein product: CASSVQGSAHTGELFF.

The gene calls are TRBV5-8 and TRBJ1-2, with a weak D call TRBD1 (5 bases). The length of the CDR3 is 17 residues. Trimming took off 6 bases at V and 2 bases at J, with 23 bases between the two ends. CDR1 is SGHTS, CDR2 YDEGEE, per germline. In nucleotides, the CDR3 is TGTGCCAGCACTGAGGAAGGGGTTTTGGACCCCAACTATGGCTACACCTTC. Translated: CASTEEGVLDPNYGYTF.

This sequence joins TRBV29-1 and TRBJ2-5, with D possibly being TRBD1 (5 bases). CDR3 length: 14 amino acids. CDR1 and CDR2 from the germline V gene are SQVTM and ANQGSEA. The ends were cut back, 0 bases at V and 3 bases at J, with 11 bases in the middle. CDR3 bases: TGCAGCGTTGAAGATCCACAGGTGGAAGAGACCCAGTACTTC. Its protein is CSVEDPQVEETQYF.

The chain uses TRBV7-2 and TRBJ2-1; no clear D gene. This CDR3 comprises 13 residues. Trimming pared 0 bases from V and 4 bases from J, leaving 4 bases between. Germline loops: CDR1 SGHTA, CDR2 FQGNSA. The CDR3 is CASSLARYNEQFF. In DNA form, the CDR3 reads TGTGCCAGCAGCTTAGCCAGGTACAATGAGCAGTTCTTC.

This clone was counted a few times. This chain links TRBV4-1 with TRBJ1-5; D is unclear. Germline CDR1 reads MGHRA; CDR2 reads YSYEKL. The V end lost 1 base, the J end lost 3 bases, and 7 bases lay between the germline ends. This CDR3 has 14 residues. The CDR3 sequence: CASSQVVTNQPQHF. The CDR3 DNA follows: TGCGCCAGCAGCCAAGTTGTCACCAATCAGCCCCAGCATTTT.

The chain couples TRBV7-8 to TRBJ1-5; D unresolved. CDR3 size: 13 residues. Trimming stripped 5 bases from V and 0 bases from J, with 5 bases between. CDR1 and CDR2 from the germline V gene are SGHVS and FQNEAQ. CDR3 nucleotides: TGTGCCAGCAGCCGCTCTAGCAATCAGCCCCAGCATTTT. Its translation: CASSRSSNQPQHF.

Notes on this clone: Other DNA sequences from this sample encode an identical CDR3 as well. The chain carries TRBV2 and TRBJ1-5; the match to TRBD1 covers 9 bases. Germline V gene lookup returns CDR1 SNHLY and CDR2 FYNNEI. V was pared by 6 bases and J by 3 bases, with 6 bases of the junction left unmatched. The CDR3 runs 15 residues. Written as DNA, the CDR3 is TGTGCCAGCAGCCTAGACAGGGGGAACAATCAGCCCCAGCATTTT. As protein: CASSLDRGNNQPQHF.

The chain combines TRBV6-5 with TRBJ1-4, with a possible D match to TRBD1 (5 bases). V dropped 8 bases and J dropped 8 bases, with 15 bases sitting between them. Germline CDR1 is MNHEY and CDR2 is SVGAGI. The length of the CDR3 is 13 residues. In DNA, the CDR3 is TGTGCCAGCGCCACGGCGGGGGGAGAAAAACTGTTTTTT. Translated: CASATAGGEKLFF.

The gene calls are TRBV2 and TRBJ1-6, with 7 positions matching TRBD1. V shed 8 bases, J shed 7 bases, and the junction held 17 bases outside the gene matches. From germline, CDR1 is SNHLY and CDR2 FYNNEI. The CDR3 consists of 17 residues. The CDR3 sequence: CASGRQGLDLRNSPLHF. CDR3 sequence (DNA): TGTGCCAGCGGTAGACAGGGATTGGACTTGAGGAATTCACCCCTCCACTTT.

This clone was detected a few times. The final CDR3 position lacks the conserved phenylalanine or tryptophan, pointing to a likely read error. The DNA is omitted, as the CDR3 cannot be located on it reliably, and the CDR3 follows TCRdb's listing. The rearrangement joins TRBV7-9 to TRBJ1-2. 11 amino acids form the CDR3, both terminal residues included. CDR1 is SEHNR, CDR2 FQNEAQ, per germline (reference sequence). The CDR3 loop reads CASSLGPGPSP.

The V gene is TRBV28, the J gene TRBJ1-6, with TRBD1 as a possible D gene (6 bases). The V gene's germline CDR1 is MDHEN and CDR2 SYDVKM. The CDR3 is made up of 14 amino acids. The V gene lost 6 bases and the J gene lost 8 bases, with 14 bases spanning the gap. The CDR3: CASRLQGDDSPLHF. CDR3 bases: TGTGCCAGCAGGCTACAGGGAGACGATTCACCCCTCCACTTT.

This chain links TRBV9 with TRBJ1-2, with D uncertain. The CDR3 covers 15 residues. Germline CDR1 reads SGDLS; CDR2 reads YYNGEE. Trimming took off 1 base at V and 4 bases at J, with 14 bases between the two ends. DNA of the CDR3: TGTGCCAGCAGCGTAAGGGATCAGGTCAGCTATGGCTACACCTTC. Encoded protein: CASSVRDQVSYGYTF.

This clone was recorded once. The rearrangement joins TRBV29-1 to TRBJ1-5; D uncertain. CDR1 and CDR2 from the germline V gene are SQVTM and ANQGSEA. The CDR3 runs to 15 residues. The V gene lost 5 bases and the J gene lost 0 bases, with 14 bases spanning the gap. The CDR3 spells CSVLGGKISNQPQHF. The CDR3 DNA is TGCAGCGTTCTTGGTGGTAAGATTAGCAATCAGCCCCAGCATTTT.

The V gene is TRBV20-1, the J gene TRBJ1-2, with D unclear. Looked up from germline, CDR1 is DFQATT and CDR2 is SNEGSKA (reference sequence). The CDR3 consists of 11 residues. Trimming pared 1 base from V and 8 bases from J, leaving 8 bases between. In nucleotides, the CDR3 is TGCAGTGCTAGAGTGGCTTTAGGCTACACCTTC. Its translation: CSARVALGYTF.

The chain recombines TRBV10-3 with TRBJ2-3; a possible D gene is TRBD1 (6 bases). CDR1 ENHRY and CDR2 SYGVKD come from the germline V gene. V shed 0 bases and J shed 8 bases, with 15 bases lying between them. The CDR3 runs 15 residues. Here the CDR3 DNA reads TGTGCCATCAGTGAGTCGCAGGGGACGGTGGGTACGCAGTATTTT. Translated, it gives CAISESQGTVGTQYF.

The chain recombines TRBV7-2 with TRBJ1-4; 10 positions agree with TRBD1. CDR1 is SGHTA and CDR2 is FQGNSA in the germline V gene. This CDR3 region has 16 residues. J was trimmed by 8 bases and V by 1 base; bases with no gene match: 7. CDR3 sequence: CASSLDAGTGAEKLFF. The CDR3 DNA follows: TGTGCCAGCAGCTTAGACGCCGGGACAGGGGCAGAAAAACTGTTTTTT.

The chain recombines TRBV2 with TRBJ1-1, with TRBD1 matching over 7 bases. Trimming removed 10 bases from V and 5 bases from J; junction bases left unmatched: 7. CDR3 length: 12 residues. CDR1 is SNHLY, CDR2 FYNNEI, per germline. DNA of the CDR3: TGTGCCACCAAAGACAGGGTGACTGAAGCTTTCTTT. Translation gives CATKDRVTEAFF. The entire variable domain, with the rest obtained from reference TRBV2 and TRBJ1-1, is as follows: EPEVTQTPSHQVTQMGQEVILRCVPISNHLYFYWYRQILGQKVEFLVSFYNNEISEKSEIFDDQFSVERPDGSNFTLKIRSTKLEDSAMYFCATKDRVTEAFFGQGTRLTVV.

V usage is TRBV5-6 and J usage is TRBJ2-2; no reliable D call. The CDR3 has 17 residues. The germline V gene has CDR1 SGHDT and CDR2 YYEEEE. V gave up 3 bases and J gave up 3 bases, with 18 bases separating them. The CDR3 bases are TGTGCCAGCAGCTACGATACCCCCTCCGCGCACACCGGGGAGCTGTTTTTT. Translated: CASSYDTPSAHTGELFF.